These 25 T cell receptor beta chains were sequenced from one sample in a study of shared T cell receptors in the human thymus. TCRdb's table, derived via immunoSEQ multiplex PCR, lists solely in-frame clones and lacks some. The table records approximately 660,000 clones, around 89% of them present only once. These records were also assigned to another study, of human thymus T cells.

Sequencing was performed on thymocytes. The source of these receptors is a boy in the first two years of life with a congenital heart defect.

A few counts support this clone. The chain is built from TRBV18 and TRBJ1-4; 10 bases fit TRBD1. Germline loops: CDR1 KGHSH, CDR2 LQKENI. V shed 0 bases and J 6 bases; nucleotides not matched to a gene: 7. The CDR3 has 17 residues. The DNA for the CDR3 is TGTGCCAGCTCACCACCGAAACGACAGGGGGCTGATGAAAAACTGTTTTTT. As protein: CASSPPKRQGADEKLFF.

This chain links TRBV6-1 with TRBJ2-7, with D perhaps matching TRBD2 (5 bases). The CDR3 is made up of 15 amino acids. Germline CDR1 and CDR2: MNHNS and SASEGT. Trimming cost V 6 bases and J 0 bases, with 15 bases left between them. CDR3 loop: CASRSDMDSSYEQYF. The DNA of the CDR3 is TGTGCCAGCAGATCAGATATGGACTCCTCCTACGAGCAGTACTTC.

The V and J genes are TRBV4-1 and TRBJ1-2; TRBD1 matches at 7 bases. After removal of 3 bases from V and 4 bases from J, the junction contained 8 bases not matched to a gene. Germline-derived CDR1 and CDR2 are MGHRA and YSYEKL. This CDR3 is 15 amino acids long. CDR3 residues: CASSHSTGSPYGYTF. DNA of the CDR3: TGCGCCAGCAGCCACTCGACAGGGTCACCCTATGGCTACACCTTC.

The rearrangement links TRBV6-6 to TRBJ2-7, with a weak D call TRBD1 (6 bases). V dropped 6 bases and J dropped 5 bases, with 8 bases sitting between them. Germline V gene data show CDR1 as MNHNY and CDR2 as SVGAGI (reference sequence). The CDR3 is 11 residues long. CDR3 region: CASRNRDEQYF. The CDR3 DNA sequence: TGTGCCAGCAGAAACAGGGACGAGCAGTACTTC.

This chain uses TRBV30 with TRBJ2-5; D perhaps matches TRBD2 (6 bases). This CDR3 spans 14 amino acids. From germline, CDR1 is GTSNPN and CDR2 SVGIG (reference sequence). With 6 bases removed from V and 5 bases from J, the gap between germline ends came to 19 bases. In nucleotides, the CDR3 is TGTGCCTGTCCTAAGGGCGGGAAGGGGGAGACCCAGTACTTC. This translates into CACPKGGKGETQYF.

The chain recombines TRBV27 with TRBJ1-2, with D unresolved. The germline gives CDR1 MNHEY, CDR2 SMNVEV (reference sequence). Trimming took 2 bases from V and 7 from J, leaving 17 bases between them. This CDR3 comprises 15 residues. In DNA form, the CDR3 reads TGTGCCAGCAGTTTAACTACGGCCTCCGGGAGTGGCTACACCTTC. Translation: CASSLTTASGSGYTF.

V usage is TRBV4-2 and J usage is TRBJ2-7, with 13 bases lining up with TRBD2. The CDR3 runs 18 residues. The J segment lost 2 bases and the V segment lost 0 bases, leaving 7 bases of the junction unmatched. Germline V lookup: CDR1 LGHNA, CDR2 YNFKEQ. The CDR3 region has the DNA TGTGCCAGCAGCCAAGAAGTCGGGGGACTAGCGGGGACCTACGAGCAGTACTTC. Amino acids: CASSQEVGGLAGTYEQYF.

The CDR3 sequence is CASSLSARWGEGYTF. CDR3 nucleotide sequence: TGTGCCAGCAGTTTATCCGCGCGTTGGGGAGAGGGCTACACCTTC. V gene TRBV28 combines with J gene TRBJ1-2; D uncertain. V lost 1 base and J 8 bases, leaving 17 bases between the germline ends. The CDR3 has 15 amino acids. Looked up from germline, CDR1 is MDHEN and CDR2 is SYDVKM.

This clone came up once. The genes are TRBV12-5 and TRBJ2-1, with TRBD2 matching over 10 bases. CDR1 is LGHNT and CDR2 is FRNRAP in the germline V gene. V dropped 3 bases and J dropped 7; count of bases not matched to a gene: 15. CDR3 length: 18 residues. The CDR3 region is CASGFVLSGRAGRNEQFF. For the CDR3, the DNA is TGTGCTAGTGGTTTCGTTCTAAGCGGGAGGGCGGGTAGGAATGAGCAGTTCTTC.

This chain joins TRBV7-8 and TRBJ2-1; 10 nucleotides match TRBD2. The length of the CDR3 is 18 residues. V lost 4 bases to trimming and J lost 9 bases; unmatched junction nucleotides: 18. Germline CDR1 is SGHVS and CDR2 is FQNEAQ. The CDR3 sequence is CASSSARRAKREGGEQFF. The DNA of the CDR3 is TGTGCCAGCAGCTCCGCCAGACGGGCTAAGCGGGAGGGAGGTGAGCAGTTCTTC. Drawing the rest from reference TRBV7-8 and TRBJ2-1, the complete variable domain is GAGVSQSPRYKVAKRGQDVALRCDPISGHVSLFWYQQALGQGPEFLTYFQNEAQLDKSGLPSDRFFAERPEGSVSTLKIQRTQQEDSAVYLCASSSARRAKREGGEQFFGPGTRLTVL.

V gene TRBV9 combines with J gene TRBJ2-3; D is undetermined. The germline V gene has CDR1 SGDLS and CDR2 YYNGEE. The CDR3 is made up of 15 amino acids. The V gene lost 0 bases and the J gene lost 0 bases, with 8 bases spanning the gap. This chain's CDR3 is CASSVGLLSTDTQYF. The DNA of the CDR3 is TGTGCCAGCAGCGTAGGACTTCTTAGCACAGATACGCAGTATTTT.

In its sample, this clone was seen once. This chain connects TRBV5-4 to TRBJ2-7, with a weak D call TRBD2 (5 bases). The length of the CDR3 is 16 residues. The V and J ends lost 0 bases and 2 bases respectively, with 15 bases between them. The V gene's germline CDR1 is SGHNT and CDR2 YYREEE (reference sequence). CDR3 bases: TGTGCCAGCAGCTTGGGAGGGTCTAGATCGCCCTACGAGCAGTACTTC. This encodes CASSLGGSRSPYEQYF. The complete variable domain, with remaining parts taken from reference TRBV5-4 and TRBJ2-7, reads ETGVTQSPTHLIKTRGQQVTLRCSSQSGHNTVSWYQQALGQGPQFIFQYYREEENGRGNFPPRFSGLQFPNYSSELNVNALELDDSALYLCASSLGGSRSPYEQYFGPGTRLTVT.

This sequence joins TRBV14 and TRBJ2-7; D remains ambiguous. The germline V gene encodes CDR1 SGHDN and CDR2 FVKESK. The CDR3 contains 13 residues. V was shortened by 1 base and J by 2 bases, with 6 bases between the two germline ends. CDR3 sequence reads: CASSQARAYEQYF. The CDR3 region has the DNA TGTGCCAGCAGCCAAGCACGGGCCTACGAGCAGTACTTC.

The chain combines TRBV4-1 with TRBJ1-2; no firm D call. The CDR3 sequence is 13 residues long. Germline V lookup: CDR1 MGHRA, CDR2 YSYEKL. With 8 bases removed from V and 4 bases from J, the gap between germline ends came to 14 bases. The CDR3: CASSHPGFYGYTF. The CDR3 bases are TGCGCCAGCTCTCACCCGGGGTTCTATGGCTACACCTTC.

The V call is TRBV7-6, the J call TRBJ1-4, with TRBD1 as a possible D gene (6 bases). Germline CDR1 and CDR2: SGHVS and FNYEAQ. The CDR3 runs to 14 residues. V was clipped by 5 bases and J by 12 bases, with 19 bases between them. Written as DNA, the CDR3 is TGTGCCAGCAGCCCCCAGCTATGGACAGATGAACTGTTTTTT. It encodes CASSPQLWTDELFF. Using reference TRBV7-6 and TRBJ1-4 for the parts outside the CDR3, the full variable domain is GAGVSQSPRYKVTKRGQDVALRCDPISGHVSLYWYRQALGQGPEFLTYFNYEAQQDKSGLPNDRFSAERPEGSISTLTIQRTEQRDSAMYRCASSPQLWTDELFFGSGTQLSVL.

The genes are TRBV11-3 and TRBJ2-7, with D perhaps TRBD2 (5 bases). Germline V gene lookup returns CDR1 SGHNT and CDR2 YENEEA. CDR3 length equals 20 residues. V was cut by 0 bases and J by 0 bases, with 24 bases left in between. The CDR3 DNA reads as TGTGCCAGCAGCTTAGAGTGTAGGTCCGATGGTTTGGGGAGCTCCTACGAGCAGTACTTC. This sequence encodes CASSLECRSDGLGSSYEQYF.

The rearrangement links TRBV6-6 to TRBJ2-1; 7 bases fit TRBD2. The V segment lost 2 bases and the J segment 3 bases; nucleotides outside the gene matches: 7. The CDR3 contains 16 residues. Germline V gives CDR1 MNHNY, CDR2 SVGAGI (reference sequence). Written as DNA, the CDR3 is TGTGCCAGCAGTTACAGCTGGCTAGCGGACTACAATGAGCAGTTCTTC. Protein: CASSYSWLADYNEQFF.

The chain is built from TRBV30 and TRBJ2-1; the match to TRBD2 covers 8 bases. Losses at the gene ends were 0 bases for V and 5 bases for J; bases not matched to a gene: 9. Germline lookup yields CDR1 GTSNPN and CDR2 SVGIG (reference sequence). The CDR3 has 16 amino acids. The CDR3 spells CAWSVNTSGNNNEQFF. CDR3 bases: TGTGCCTGGAGTGTAAACACTAGCGGAAACAACAATGAGCAGTTCTTC. Full variable domain (outside the CDR3, taken from reference TRBV30 and TRBJ2-1): SQTIHQWPATLVQPVGSPLSLECTVEGTSNPNLYWYRQAAGRGLQLLFYSVGIGQISSEVPQNLSASRPQDRQFILSSKKLLLSDSGFYLCAWSVNTSGNNNEQFFGPGTRLTVL.

The chain uses TRBV27 and TRBJ2-1; TRBD1 matches 7 bases. Trimming removed 4 bases from V and 0 bases from J; junction bases left unmatched: 6. CDR1 MNHEY and CDR2 SMNVEV come from the germline V gene (reference sequence). The CDR3 is 16 amino acids. This CDR3 reads CASSSPQGTSYNEQFF. CDR3 sequence (DNA): TGTGCCAGCAGTTCACCACAGGGGACCTCCTACAATGAGCAGTTCTTC.

A word on this clone: An end of the junction does not agree with germline; a read error may underlie this. The chain links TRBV5-6 to TRBJ1-1, with D perhaps matching TRBD1 (6 bases). CDR1 is SGHDT, CDR2 YYEEEE, per germline. The CDR3 loop spans 18 amino acids. The CDR3 DNA reads as TGTGCCAGCAGCCGGACGGGGTATTGGGGACACTTGAACACTGAAGCTTCCTTT. As protein: CASSRTGYWGHLNTEASF.

V is TRBV5-1 and J is TRBJ2-7; D might be TRBD1 (5 bases). CDR1 and CDR2 (germline): SGHRS, YFSETQ. This CDR3 has 14 amino acids. The V end was cut by 4 bases, the J end by 6 bases, with 17 bases between. CDR3 in amino acids: CASSTHRNQGEQYF. In DNA, the CDR3 is TGCGCCAGCAGCACCCACAGAAATCAGGGCGAGCAGTACTTC.

The gene calls are TRBV29-1 and TRBJ1-2; 8 bases are shared with TRBD1. Germline CDR1 reads SQVTM; CDR2 reads ANQGSEA. This CDR3 spans 16 amino acids. The trim removed 0 bases at V and 0 bases at J, leaving 6 bases unmatched. CDR3 nucleotide sequence: TGCAGCGTTGAAGATACCCGGACAGGGTCTAACTATGGCTACACCTTC. Its translation: CSVEDTRTGSNYGYTF.

This clone was seen once. The rearrangement links TRBV29-1 to TRBJ2-5; perhaps TRBD2 as D (6 bases). CDR1 and CDR2 (germline): SQVTM, ANQGSEA. The V end was cut by 4 bases, the J end by 2 bases, with 17 bases between. This CDR3 comprises 15 residues. The CDR3 bases are TGCAGCGTTGTTATCGAGCGGGCCAAGCAAGAGACCCAGTACTTC. Protein: CSVVIERAKQETQYF.

This sequence joins TRBV7-2 and TRBJ2-6, with D unresolved. The CDR3 extends over 13 amino acids. In germline, CDR1 is SGHTA, CDR2 FQGNSA. Trimming cost V 7 bases and J 7 bases, with 11 bases left between them. The CDR3 DNA reads as TGTGCCAGCATGCACCCGGTCGCCAACGTCCTGACTTTC. Translation gives CASMHPVANVLTF.

The chain uses TRBV28 and TRBJ2-7; TRBD2 might be the D (6 bases). Germline loops: CDR1 MDHEN, CDR2 SYDVKM. This CDR3 comprises 16 residues. The ends were cut back, 5 bases at V and 5 bases at J, with 22 bases in the middle. CDR3 DNA sequence: TGTGCCAGCAGTCAAGCCCCCCATGGGAGGATCCACGAGCAGTACTTC. Translating gives CASSQAPHGRIHEQYF.